The clone carrying this T cell receptor beta chain was seen a few times. What it binds is unknown. Two oligonucleotides, mixed equimolar, formed the beta constant-region primer covering TRBC1 and TRBC2. Four rounds of PCR amplified the ligated cDNA using nested alpha and beta constant-region primers plus SP2. Each CDR3 protein gets one entry after TCRdb re-called the UMI-ligation and nested PCR reads with MiXCR. The sample records tens of thousands of distinct CDR3 sequences, 7% to 9% being singletons. The data were taken from a study of naive and memory T cell subsets. Whole-study findings and limits: RNA-based TCR counts may shift with T cell activation and differentiation. Diversity fell and Gini index rose from naive through CM, EM, EMRA.

After CD4 positive bead selection, the CD4-negative fraction gave CD8 T cells. Germline V gene sequence: CDR1 MNHEY, CDR2 SVGEGT. The CDR3 totals 14 residues. The ends were cut back, 4 bases at V and 6 bases at J, with 14 bases in the middle. The chain has TRBV6-2 or TRBV6-3 and TRBJ2-3, with D unresolved. The receptor's source is a human donor in good health. The sample taken for sequencing was central memory CD8+ T cells from blood. CDR3 nucleotides: TGTGCCAGCAGTTGGGCGACGGGTATGGATACGCAGTATTTT. Translated: CASSWATGMDTQYF.